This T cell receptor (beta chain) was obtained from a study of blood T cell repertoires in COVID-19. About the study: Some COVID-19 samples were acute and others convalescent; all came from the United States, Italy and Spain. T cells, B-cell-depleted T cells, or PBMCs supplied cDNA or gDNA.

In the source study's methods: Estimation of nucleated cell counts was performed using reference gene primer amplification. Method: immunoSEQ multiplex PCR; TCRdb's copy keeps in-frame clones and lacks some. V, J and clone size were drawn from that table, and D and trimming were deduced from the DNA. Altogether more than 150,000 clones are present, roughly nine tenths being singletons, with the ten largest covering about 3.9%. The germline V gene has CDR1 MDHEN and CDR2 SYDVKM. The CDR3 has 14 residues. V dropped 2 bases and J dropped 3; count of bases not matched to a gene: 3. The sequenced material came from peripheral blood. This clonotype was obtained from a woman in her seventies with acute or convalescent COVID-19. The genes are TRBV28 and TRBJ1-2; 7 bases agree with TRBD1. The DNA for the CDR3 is TGTGCCAGCAGTTTAGACAGGGTGGACTATGGCTACACCTTC. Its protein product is CASSLDRVDYGYTF.